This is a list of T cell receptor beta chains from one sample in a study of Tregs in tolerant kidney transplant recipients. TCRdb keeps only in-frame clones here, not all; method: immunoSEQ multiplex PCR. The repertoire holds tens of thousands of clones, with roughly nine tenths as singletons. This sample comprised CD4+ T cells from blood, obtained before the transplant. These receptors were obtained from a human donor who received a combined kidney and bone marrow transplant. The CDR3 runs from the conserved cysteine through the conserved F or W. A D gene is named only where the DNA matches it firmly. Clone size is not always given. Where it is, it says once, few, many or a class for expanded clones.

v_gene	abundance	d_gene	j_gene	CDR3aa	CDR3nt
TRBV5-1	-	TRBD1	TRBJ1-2	CASSPGQGVPNYGYTF	TGCGCCAGCAGCCCGGGACAGGGAGTCCCTAACTATGGCTACACCTTC
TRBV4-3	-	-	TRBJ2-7	CASSERVAPYEQYF	TGCGCCAGCAGCGAAAGGGTAGCGCCCTACGAGCAGTACTTC
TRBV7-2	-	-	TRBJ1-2	CASSPWVGITVYGYTF	TGTGCCAGCAGCCCATGGGTCGGGATCACGGTCTATGGCTACACCTTC
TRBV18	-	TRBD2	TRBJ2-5	CASSEGLAGVETQYF	TGTGCCAGCTCAGAGGGACTAGCGGGAGTTGAGACCCAGTACTTC
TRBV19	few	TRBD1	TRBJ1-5	CASSTDRVRQPQHF	TGTGCCAGTAGTACGGACAGGGTTCGGCAGCCCCAGCATTTT
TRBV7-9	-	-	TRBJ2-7	CALGRDLGYEQYF	TGTGCCCTGGGGCGAGACTTGGGCTACGAGCAGTACTTC
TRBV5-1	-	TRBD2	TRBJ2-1	CASSILPSGSYNEQFF	TGCGCCAGCAGCATCCTCCCGAGCGGGAGTTACAATGAGCAGTTCTTC
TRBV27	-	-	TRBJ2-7	CASSLSGGPRYEQYF	TGTGCCAGCAGTTTATCCGGGGGGCCACGATACGAGCAGTACTTC
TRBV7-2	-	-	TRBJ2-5	CASSLFSETQYF	TGTGCCAGCAGCTTATTCTCAGAGACCCAGTACTTC
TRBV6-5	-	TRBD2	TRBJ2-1	CASSTTSGATNEQFF	TGTGCCAGCAGTACGACTAGCGGGGCAACAAATGAGCAGTTCTTC
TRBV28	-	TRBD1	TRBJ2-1	CASARGAGTGGYNEQFF	TGTGCCAGCGCCAGGGGGGCCGGGACAGGGGGATACAATGAGCAGTTCTTC
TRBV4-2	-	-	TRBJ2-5	CASSQALQGPETQYF	TGTGCCAGCAGCCAAGCGTTGCAGGGGCCGGAGACCCAGTACTTC
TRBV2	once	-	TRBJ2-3	CASSESVVSTDTQYF	TGTGCCAGCAGTGAATCGGTGGTAAGCACAGATACGCAGTATTTT
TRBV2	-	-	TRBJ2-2	CASSDPVNTGELFF	TGTGCCAGCAGTGATCCAGTCAACACCGGGGAGCTGTTTTTT
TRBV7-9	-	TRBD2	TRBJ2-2	CASSPMSGRRTGELFF	TGTGCCAGCAGTCCCATGAGCGGGAGAAGGACCGGGGAGCTGTTTTTT
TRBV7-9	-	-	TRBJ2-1	CASSQEWALASSYNEQFF	TGTGCCAGCAGCCAAGAGTGGGCCCTAGCGTCTTCCTACAATGAGCAGTTCTTC
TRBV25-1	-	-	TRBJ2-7	CASSEPGAYEQYF	TGTGCCAGCAGTGAACCGGGAGCTTACGAGCAGTACTTC
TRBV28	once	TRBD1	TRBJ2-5	CASSMGQPQETQYF	TGTGCCAGCAGTATGGGACAGCCTCAAGAGACCCAGTACTTC
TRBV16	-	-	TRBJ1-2	CASSQSFGDYGYTF	TGTGCCAGCAGCCAATCTTTCGGGGACTATGGCTACACCTTC
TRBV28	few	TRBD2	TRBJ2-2	CASRGGTNTGELFF	TGTGCCAGCAGGGGGGGGACGAACACCGGGGAGCTGTTTTTT
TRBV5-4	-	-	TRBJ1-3	CASSQLDRPGNTIYF	TGTGCCAGCAGCCAACTCGACAGGCCCGGAAACACCATATATTTT
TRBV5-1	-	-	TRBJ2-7	CASSSQGRDEQYF	TGCGCCAGCAGCTCCCAGGGCAGGGACGAGCAGTACTTC
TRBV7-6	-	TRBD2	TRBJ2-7	CASSLVSGSEEQYF	TGTGCCAGCAGCTTAGTTAGCGGGAGTGAAGAGCAGTACTTC
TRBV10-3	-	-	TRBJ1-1	CAISGQSNTEAFF	TGTGCCATCAGCGGACAGTCCAACACTGAAGCTTTCTTT
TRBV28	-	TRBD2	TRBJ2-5	CASSLSSWSGRIYQETQYF	TGTGCCAGCAGTTTATCCTCGTGGAGCGGGAGGATCTACCAAGAGACCCAGTACTTC
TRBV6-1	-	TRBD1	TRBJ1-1	CASSPGTGGNTEAFF	TGTGCCAGCAGCCCAGGGACAGGGGGCAACACTGAAGCTTTCTTT
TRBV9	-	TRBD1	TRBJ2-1	CASSPYGDRGRDEQFF	TGTGCCAGCAGCCCATATGGGGACAGGGGGCGCGATGAGCAGTTCTTC
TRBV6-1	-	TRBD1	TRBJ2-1	CASSEGTGGSYNEQFF	TGTGCCAGCAGTGAAGGGACAGGGGGCTCCTACAATGAGCAGTTCTTC
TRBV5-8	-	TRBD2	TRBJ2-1	CASSFGTSGYNEQFF	TGTGCCAGCAGCTTTGGGACTAGCGGCTACAATGAGCAGTTCTTC
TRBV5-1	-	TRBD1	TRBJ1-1	CASSALDRAQNTEAFF	TGCGCCAGCAGCGCCCTGGACAGGGCTCAGAACACTGAAGCTTTCTTT
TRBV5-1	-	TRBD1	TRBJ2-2	CASSLGTVTGELFF	TGCGCCAGCAGCCTCGGGACAGTTACCGGGGAGCTGTTTTTT
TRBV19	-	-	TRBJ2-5	CATNKTQYF	TGTGCCACCAACAAGACCCAGTACTTC
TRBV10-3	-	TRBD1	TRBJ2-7	CAIRPGGYEQYF	TGTGCCATCAGACCAGGGGGCTACGAGCAGTACTTC
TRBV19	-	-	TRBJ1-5	CASSITHGGGNSNQPQHF	TGTGCCAGTAGTATCACCCACGGCGGGGGTAATAGCAATCAGCCCCAGCATTTT
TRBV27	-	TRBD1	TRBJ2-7	CASSSWTGISYEQYF	TGTGCCAGCAGTAGTTGGACAGGGATCTCCTACGAGCAGTACTTC
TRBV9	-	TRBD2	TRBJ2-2	CASSVGGLAVNTGELFF	TGTGCCAGCAGCGTAGGGGGACTAGCGGTTAACACCGGGGAGCTGTTTTTT
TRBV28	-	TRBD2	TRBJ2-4	CASVGWEGEGNIQYF	TGTGCCAGCGTGGGGTGGGAGGGCGAGGGGAACATTCAGTACTTC
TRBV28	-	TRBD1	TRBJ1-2	CASRWTGTNYGYTF	TGTGCCAGCAGATGGACAGGAACTAACTATGGCTACACCTTC
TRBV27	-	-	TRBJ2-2	CASSSIDRHATGELFF	TGTGCCAGCAGTTCGATTGACAGGCATGCCACCGGGGAGCTGTTTTTT
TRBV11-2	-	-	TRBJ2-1	CASSLGASRHNEQFF	TGTGCCAGCAGCTTAGGGGCTAGCCGCCACAATGAGCAGTTCTTC
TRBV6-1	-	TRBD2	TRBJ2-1	CASSVGGNSHNEQFF	TGTGCCAGCAGTGTGGGGGGGAACAGTCACAATGAGCAGTTCTTC
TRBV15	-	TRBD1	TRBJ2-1	CATSRAQTGVNEQFF	TGTGCCACCAGCAGAGCCCAGACAGGGGTGAATGAGCAGTTCTTC
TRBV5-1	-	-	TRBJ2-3	CASSEGSASTDTQYF	TGCGCCAGCTCGGAGGGATCCGCAAGCACAGATACGCAGTATTTT
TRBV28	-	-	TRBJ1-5	CASSSLQAYVQDQPQHF	TGTGCCAGCAGCTCCTTACAGGCGTACGTCCAGGATCAGCCCCAGCATTTT
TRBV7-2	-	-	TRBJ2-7	CASSLESAYEQYF	TGTGCCAGCAGCTTAGAATCCGCCTACGAGCAGTACTTC
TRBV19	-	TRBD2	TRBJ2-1	CASRSSGRRGEQFF	TGTGCCAGTAGATCCTCCGGGAGGCGGGGTGAGCAGTTCTTC
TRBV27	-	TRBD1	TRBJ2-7	CASSFWTGGLGEQYF	TGTGCCAGCAGTTTCTGGACAGGGGGTCTGGGTGAGCAGTACTTC
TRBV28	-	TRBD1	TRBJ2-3	CASSSGTGVTDTQYF	TGTGCCAGCAGTTCCGGGACAGGGGTGACAGATACGCAGTATTTT
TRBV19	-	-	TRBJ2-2	CATDRNTGELFF	TGTGCCACCGACAGGAACACCGGGGAGCTGTTTTTT
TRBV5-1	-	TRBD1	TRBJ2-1	CASSRDPTGVNEQFF	TGCGCCAGCAGCCGGGACCCTACAGGGGTGAATGAGCAGTTCTTC
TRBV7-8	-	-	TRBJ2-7	CASSFSGIAYEQYF	TGTGCCAGCAGCTTTAGCGGTATAGCCTACGAGCAGTACTTC
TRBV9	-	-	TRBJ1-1	CASSVESGRFNTEAFF	TGTGCCAGCAGCGTAGAGAGCGGTAGGTTTAACACTGAAGCTTTCTTT
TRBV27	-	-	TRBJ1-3	CASSTAGLSGNTIYF	TGTGCCAGCAGTACTGCAGGGTTGTCGGGAAACACCATATATTTT
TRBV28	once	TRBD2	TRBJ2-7	CASSSLGWGLPNYEQYF	TGTGCCAGCAGTAGCCTTGGATGGGGACTACCGAACTACGAGCAGTACTTC
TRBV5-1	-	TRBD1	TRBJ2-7	CASSLRTGGSDFIYEQYF	TGCGCCAGCAGCTTGAGGACAGGGGGCTCGGACTTCATCTACGAGCAGTACTTC
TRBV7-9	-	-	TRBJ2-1	CASSPDIYEQFF	TGTGCCAGCAGCCCGGACATCTATGAGCAGTTCTTC
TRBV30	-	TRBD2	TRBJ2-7	CAWSVGSGIYEQYF	TGTGCCTGGAGTGTCGGTAGCGGGATCTACGAGCAGTACTTC
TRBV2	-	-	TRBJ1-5	CASRRGSNQPQHF	TGTGCCAGCAGGAGAGGTAGCAATCAGCCCCAGCATTTT
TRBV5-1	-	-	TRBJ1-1	CASSSRALGGRNTEAFF	TGCGCCAGCAGCTCTAGAGCCTTAGGGGGTCGGAACACTGAAGCTTTCTTT
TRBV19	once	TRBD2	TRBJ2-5	CASSPRRAGGAETQYF	TGTGCCAGTAGCCCTCGGCGCGCGGGGGGTGCGGAGACCCAGTACTTC